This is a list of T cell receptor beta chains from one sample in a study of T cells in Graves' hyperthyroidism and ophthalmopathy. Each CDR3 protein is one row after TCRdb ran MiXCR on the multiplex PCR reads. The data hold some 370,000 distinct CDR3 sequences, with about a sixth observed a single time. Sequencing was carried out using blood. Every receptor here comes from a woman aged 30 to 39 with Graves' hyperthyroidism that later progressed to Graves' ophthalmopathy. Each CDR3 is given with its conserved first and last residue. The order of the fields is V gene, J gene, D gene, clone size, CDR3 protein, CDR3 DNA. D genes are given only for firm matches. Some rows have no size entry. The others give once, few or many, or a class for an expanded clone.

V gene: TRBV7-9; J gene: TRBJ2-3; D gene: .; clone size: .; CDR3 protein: CASIPWGRGGTDTQYF; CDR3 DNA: TGTGCCAGCATCCCCTGGGGTCGCGGGGGCACAGATACGCAGTATTTT
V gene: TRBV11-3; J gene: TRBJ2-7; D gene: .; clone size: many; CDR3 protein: CASSLSRAYPPYEQYF; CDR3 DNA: TGTGCCAGCAGCTTATCTCGGGCCTACCCCCCCTACGAGCAGTACTTC
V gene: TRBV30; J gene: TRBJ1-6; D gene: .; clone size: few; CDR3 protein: CAWSVLPTAKDGNSPLHF; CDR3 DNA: TGTGCCTGGAGTGTACTACCTACGGCGAAAGACGGGAATTCACCCCTCCACTTT
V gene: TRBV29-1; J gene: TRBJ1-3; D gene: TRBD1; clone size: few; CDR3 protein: CGVGTGAGNTIYF; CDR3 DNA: TGCGGCGTTGGCACAGGGGCTGGAAACACCATATATTTT
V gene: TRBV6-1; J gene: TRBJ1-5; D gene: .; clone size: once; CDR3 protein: CASSEGGTRQPQHF; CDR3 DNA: TGTGCCAGCAGTGAAGGGGGGACGCGGCAGCCCCAGCATTTT
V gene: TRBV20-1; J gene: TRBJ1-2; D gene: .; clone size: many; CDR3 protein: CSAIIGPGYGYTF; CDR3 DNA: TGCAGTGCTATCATCGGGCCGGGCTATGGCTACACCTTC
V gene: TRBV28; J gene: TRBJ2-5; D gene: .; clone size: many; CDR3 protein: CASSLARGSLETQYF; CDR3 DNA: TGTGCCAGCAGTTTAGCCAGGGGTTCTTTAGAGACCCAGTACTTC
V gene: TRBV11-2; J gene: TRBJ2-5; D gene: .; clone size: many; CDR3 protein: CASSSRGGPETQYF; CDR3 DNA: TGTGCCAGCAGCTCTCGTGGGGGGCCGGAGACCCAGTACTTC
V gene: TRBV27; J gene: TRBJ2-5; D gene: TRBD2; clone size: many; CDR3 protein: CASSPKPPGTRTKETQYF; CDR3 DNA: TGTGCCAGCAGTCCGAAACCCCCCGGGACTAGAACGAAAGAGACCCAGTACTTC
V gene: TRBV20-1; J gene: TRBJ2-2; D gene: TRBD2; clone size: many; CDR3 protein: CSARTSGRYTGELFF; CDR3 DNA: TGCAGTGCCCGTACTAGCGGGAGGTACACCGGGGAGCTGTTTTTT
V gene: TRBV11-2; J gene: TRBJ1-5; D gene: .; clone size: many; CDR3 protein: CASSLGLGPNQPQHF; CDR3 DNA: TGTGCCAGCAGCTTAGGTTTGGGTCCGAATCAGCCCCAGCATTTT
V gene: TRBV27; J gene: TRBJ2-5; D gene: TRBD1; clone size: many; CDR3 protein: CASSIRGSDETQYF; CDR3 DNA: TGTGCCAGCAGTATCAGGGGGTCCGATGAGACCCAGTACTTC
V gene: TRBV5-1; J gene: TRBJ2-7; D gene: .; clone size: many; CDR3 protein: CASSSLGGRSYEQYF; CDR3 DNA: TGCGCCAGCAGTTCCTTGGGGGGCCGATCCTACGAGCAGTACTTC
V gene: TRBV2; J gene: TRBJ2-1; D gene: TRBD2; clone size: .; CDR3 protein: CASSGTRHNEQFF; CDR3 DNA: TGTGCCAGCAGTGGGACTAGACACAATGAGCAGTTCTTC
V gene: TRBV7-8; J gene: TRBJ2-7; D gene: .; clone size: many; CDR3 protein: CASSLGSPARAYEQYF; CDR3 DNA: TGTGCCAGCAGCTTAGGATCTCCGGCCAGAGCCTACGAGCAGTACTTC
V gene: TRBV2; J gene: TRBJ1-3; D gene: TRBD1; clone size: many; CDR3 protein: CASSAEGARGNTIYF; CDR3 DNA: TGTGCCAGCAGTGCCGAGGGGGCGCGGGGAAACACCATATATTTT
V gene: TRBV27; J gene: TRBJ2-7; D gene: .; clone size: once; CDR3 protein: CASSLGGAPASHYEQYF; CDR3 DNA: TGTGCCAGCAGCTTAGGGGGGGCCCCAGCGTCTCATTACGAGCAGTACTTC
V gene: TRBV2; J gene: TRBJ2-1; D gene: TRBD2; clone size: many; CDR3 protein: CASSSSGTYNEQFF; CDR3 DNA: TGTGCCAGCAGTTCTAGCGGGACTTACAATGAGCAGTTCTTC
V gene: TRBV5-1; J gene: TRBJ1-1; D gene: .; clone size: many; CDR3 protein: CASSLLGSWGMNTEAFF; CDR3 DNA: TGCGCCAGCAGCTTGTTAGGCAGCTGGGGGATGAACACTGAAGCTTTCTTT
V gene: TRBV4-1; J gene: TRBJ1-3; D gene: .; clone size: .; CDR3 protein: CASSQVAVAVHTIYF; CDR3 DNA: TGCGCCAGCAGCCAAGTGGCCGTGGCAGTCCACACCATATATTTT
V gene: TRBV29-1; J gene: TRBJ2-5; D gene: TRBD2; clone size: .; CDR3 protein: CSVVFRAWASGKETQYF; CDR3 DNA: TGCAGCGTTGTGTTCCGGGCTTGGGCTAGCGGAAAAGAGACCCAGTACTTC
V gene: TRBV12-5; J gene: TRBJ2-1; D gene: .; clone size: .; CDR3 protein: CASGREAELVRSTYNEQFF; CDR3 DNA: TGTGCTAGTGGAAGAGAGGCGGAATTGGTCCGTTCAACCTACAATGAGCAGTTCTTC
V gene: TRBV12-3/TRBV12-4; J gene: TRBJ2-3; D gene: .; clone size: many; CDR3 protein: CASSSSSTTDTQYF; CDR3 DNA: TGTGCCAGCAGCTCGTCCTCAACCACAGATACGCAGTATTTT
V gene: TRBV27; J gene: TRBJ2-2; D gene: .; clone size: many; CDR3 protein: CASSRFVVTGNTGELFF; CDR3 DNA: TGTGCCAGCAGTCGCTTTGTGGTGACAGGGAACACCGGGGAGCTGTTTTTT
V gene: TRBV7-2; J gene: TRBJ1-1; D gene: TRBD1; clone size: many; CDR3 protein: CASSLQGDRETAFF; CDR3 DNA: TGTGCCAGCAGCTTACAGGGGGACAGGGAAACAGCTTTCTTT
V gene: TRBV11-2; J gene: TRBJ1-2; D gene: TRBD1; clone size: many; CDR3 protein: CASSSGFRDRSPGYTF; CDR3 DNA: TGTGCCAGCAGCTCCGGATTCCGGGACAGGAGCCCGGGCTACACCTTC